The entry below gives a single T cell receptor beta chain sequence along with its context. The target of this receptor is not known. No quality values exist for individual bases; no much larger clone is one base distant. The data belong to a study of Ad26.COV2.S vaccination and SARS-CoV-2 variants (dated by TCRdb to 2020 to 2023). At the level of the whole study: Vaccine-arm donors came from COV1001, a multicentre, randomized, double-blind, placebo-controlled phase I-IIa trial of Ad26.COV2.S in healthy adults. Ad26.COV2.S was administered intramuscularly at 5 x 10^10 or 1 x 10^11 viral particles, either as a single shot or as two shots given 56 days apart. Sequencing of the TCRbeta repertoire served to evaluate the specificity and breadth of SARS-CoV-2-reactive T cell receptors following Ad26.COV2.S vaccination. The TCR-sequenced set comprised around 30 samples: some 20 Ad26.COV2.S vaccine recipients, 5 placebo recipients and 8 SARS-CoV-2 convalescent individuals. Participants in the trial were split at random into five groups of five each, receiving low-dose or high-dose Ad26.COV2.S once or twice, or else placebo on both occasions. Investigators remained blinded to trial group allocation during experiments and outcome assessment.

Explained via the paper, the treatment or condition label denotes: some 20 received Ad26.COV2.S at low or high dose, single or two shots; roughly 5 received placebo; per-sample allocation not given. Repertoires of vaccine and placebo recipients were sequenced from samples collected on day 63 after the first injection. Cohort 1b enrolled about 25 adults aged 18-55 years at a single site in Boston, USA, between 29 July and 7 August 2020. As a vaccine, Ad26.COV2.S was a replication-incompetent adenovirus type 26 vector that expressed a prefusion-stabilized SARS-CoV-2 spike protein derived from the original Wuhan strain. Overall study results and their limits: Comparing responses between vaccine doses or regimens was not something the study was powered to do. After vaccination, substantial breadth of spike-specific CD8+ and CD4+ T cell responses was reported. The authors noted that the TCR breadth and depth analyses may have underestimated total T cell responses. Compared with placebo recipients, Ad26.COV2.S recipients showed higher spike-specific TCR breadth (P = 0.0014). Vaccine and placebo recipients had similar non-spike TCR breadth, a finding consistent with the vaccine containing only spike.

TCRbeta CDR3 regions were sequenced with the immunoSEQ Assay. After extraction, genomic DNA underwent amplification by bias-controlled multiplex PCR, followed by high-throughput sequencing. The study's processing was this. To quantify the absolute abundance of each unique TCRbeta CDR3 region, sequences were collapsed and filtered. T cell fraction was estimated by normalization of TCRbeta template counts to usable DNA, with usable DNA being measured through amplification of reference genes present in all nucleated cells. Repertoire TCRs were annotated as SARS-CoV-2-specific when V gene, CDR3 amino acid sequence and J gene were exactly matched to a known reactive TCR set. The reference SARS-CoV-2 TCR set came from MIRA and was filtered for enrichment in COVID-19-positive ImmuneCODE repertoires, removing public or cross-reactive TCRs. Drawing on the MIRA antigens, annotated TCRs were analysed further at the level of specific ORF or position within ORF. Breadth was defined as the number of annotated unique rearrangements divided by the total number of unique productive rearrangements, and depth was defined as the summed frequency of the annotated unique rearrangements. Two-sided Wilcoxon rank-sum tests were used to compare TCR breadth between groups. TCRdb obtained this table from immuneACCESS and retained in-frame rearrangements with V and J assigned. These tables miss some clones; where compared with another copy, unresolved V genes account for less than half of the shortfall, and the remainder is unexplained. V, J and clone size are taken as reported in that table, and D and trimming were inferred from the DNA itself. Across this sample there are 400,000 to 450,000 clones, with around 90% seen only once. The top ten constitute 9% to 15% of the sample.

Specimen: peripheral blood, collected in a trial of Ad26.COV2.S vaccine versus placebo. The source of this sequence is a person between 18 and 65 years old who received the Ad26.COV2.S COVID-19 vaccine or a placebo.

The nucleotide sequence is TGTGCCAGTACCAAAACCGGGACCTACTCCTACAATGAGCAGTTCTTC. Translation gives CASTKTGTYSYNEQFF. The chain couples TRBV19 to TRBJ2-1; the D segment might be TRBD1 or TRBD2, since each matches 5 bases. CDR1 and CDR2 (LNHDA, SQIVND) derive from the germline V gene (reference sequence). Trimming costs V 7 bases and J 0 bases, and their ends lie 16 bases apart. Counted from cysteine to phenylalanine, this CDR3 has 16 amino acids. Left in the record is the CDR3 DNA by itself, 48 bases read in frame from the first base.